Each of the 28 T cell receptor beta chains below was sequenced from the same sample in a study of blood T cell repertoires in COVID-19. Sequencing was performed with immunoSEQ multiplex PCR; in TCRdb, only in-frame clones are kept and a portion is missing. This sample carries 45,000 to 65,000 clones, around nine tenths of them seen once, and the ten largest clones take over 7.5%. The sequenced sample was peripheral blood. The receptors originated from a man aged 50 to 59 with active COVID-19.

In DNA form, the CDR3 reads TGTGCCAGCAGTGACAGGTCAGGGGGGAACACTGAAGCTTTCTTT. It translates to CASSDRSGGNTEAFF. The chain couples TRBV6-4 to TRBJ1-1; 7 nucleotides line up with TRBD1. The V gene's germline CDR1 is MRHNA and CDR2 SNTAGT. The CDR3 covers 15 residues. V dropped 2 bases and J dropped 1; count of bases not matched to a gene: 4.

This clone was counted a single time. J is TRBJ2-1 and V is TRBV6-6; 10 bases match TRBD2. This CDR3 spans 16 amino acids. Germline V CDR1 and CDR2: MNHNY, SVGAGI (reference sequence). V shed 2 bases, J shed 6 bases, and the junction held 7 bases outside the gene matches. CDR3 coding DNA: TGTGCCAGCAGTTACCTTGGACTAGCGGAAATCAATGAGCAGTTCTTC. This translates into CASSYLGLAEINEQFF.

The gene calls are TRBV6-5 and TRBJ2-3; weak D call: TRBD2 (7 bases). Trimming removed 5 bases at V and 6 bases at J, with 18 bases between. The germline CDR1 and CDR2 sequences are MNHEY and SVGAGI. The length of the CDR3 is 15 residues. The CDR3 is CASSPRRGRVDTQYF. Here the CDR3 DNA reads TGTGCCAGCAGTCCTCGTAGGGGGAGGGTGGATACGCAGTATTTT.

The J gene is TRBJ2-3, the V gene TRBV6-2 or TRBV6-3; D not resolved. Germline V gene data show CDR1 as MNHEY and CDR2 as SVGEGT. Trimming pared 0 bases from V and 2 bases from J, leaving 9 bases between. The CDR3 is 15 residues long. Written as DNA, the CDR3 is TGTGCCAGCAGTTACTCCCTGCAGTTCACAGATACGCAGTATTTT. Amino acids: CASSYSLQFTDTQYF.

V gene TRBV5-1 combines with J gene TRBJ1-1; 8 bases are a match to TRBD1. Germline loops: CDR1 SGHRS, CDR2 YFSETQ. The CDR3 contains 15 residues. V trimming: 4 bases; J trimming: 2 bases; junction bases outside the gene matches: 7. The CDR3 coding sequence is TGCGCCAGCAGCCTTGGACAGGGCGGCAACACTGAAGCTTTCTTT. This translates into CASSLGQGGNTEAFF.

The chain couples TRBV5-6 to TRBJ2-6, with D perhaps TRBD2 (6 bases). Germline values: CDR1 SGHDT, CDR2 YYEEEE. The CDR3 has 16 amino acids. Trimming cost V 2 bases and J 2 bases, with 11 bases left between them. The DNA for the CDR3 is TGTGCCAGCAGCTTAGGGTGGGAGGCTGGGGCCAACGTCCTGACTTTC. The encoded protein is CASSLGWEAGANVLTF.

The rearrangement links TRBV30 to TRBJ1-2, with D perhaps TRBD1 (5 bases). Per the germline V gene, CDR1 is GTSNPN and CDR2 is SVGIG (reference sequence). This CDR3 has 8 amino acids. The CDR3 protein is CAGGSYTF. DNA for the CDR3: TGTGCGGGGGGTTCCTACACCTTC.

The chain uses TRBV18 and TRBJ1-5, with TRBD1 matching over 7 bases. The CDR3 is 18 amino acids. V shed 0 bases and J 3 bases; nucleotides not matched to a gene: 11. In germline, CDR1 is KGHSH, CDR2 LQKENI. The CDR3 sequence is CASSPPGTGDPLNQPQHF. The CDR3 bases are TGTGCCAGCTCACCACCGGGAACAGGGGATCCCCTCAATCAGCCCCAGCATTTT.

This clone was seen more than once but under ten times. This sequence joins TRBV19 and TRBJ2-2; a possible D gene is TRBD2 (7 bases). Trimming left V 3 bases short and J 0 bases short, with 11 bases between. This CDR3 region has 16 residues. Germline V gene lookup returns CDR1 LNHDA and CDR2 SQIVND (reference sequence). The CDR3 loop is CASSIRGAPNTGELFF. In DNA, the CDR3 is TGTGCCAGTAGTATTCGGGGGGCCCCGAACACCGGGGAGCTGTTTTTT.

The table lists this clone with a count of one. CDR3 sequence: CASSYGQAGGYEQYF. The CDR3, as DNA: TGTGCCAGCAGTTACGGGCAAGCGGGAGGATACGAGCAGTACTTC. This chain uses TRBV6-5 with TRBJ2-7; 9 nucleotides align to TRBD2. In germline, CDR1 is MNHEY, CDR2 SVGAGI. The CDR3 is made up of 15 amino acids. Trimming at V came to 2 bases and at J to 4 bases, leaving 6 bases not matched to a gene.

The V gene is TRBV7-2, the J gene TRBJ2-7; 9 bases fit TRBD1. CDR3 length: 14 amino acids. J gave up 7 bases and V 2 bases, and 6 bases lay outside the gene matches. Germline CDR1 and CDR2: SGHTA and FQGNSA. The CDR3 protein is CASSLWTGAGEQYF. The CDR3 DNA reads as TGTGCCAGCAGCTTATGGACAGGGGCTGGTGAGCAGTACTTC. The full variable domain, with the rest looked up from reference TRBV7-2 and TRBJ2-7, is GAGVSQSPSNKVTEKGKDVELRCDPISGHTALYWYRQSLGQGLEFLIYFQGNSAPDKSGLPSDRFSAERTGGSVSTLTIQRTQQEDSAVYLCASSLWTGAGEQYFGPGTRLTVT.

V usage is TRBV19 and J usage is TRBJ1-3; 9 bases line up with TRBD1. The germline V gene has CDR1 LNHDA and CDR2 SQIVND (reference sequence). The trim removed 6 bases at V and 1 base at J, leaving 7 bases unmatched. The CDR3 totals 16 residues. For the CDR3, the DNA is TGTGCCAGTAGCGCGACAGGGGGTCTGTCTGGAAACACCATATATTTT. It codes for CASSATGGLSGNTIYF.

The chain links TRBV6-6 to TRBJ2-3; 12 nucleotides agree with TRBD2. From germline, CDR1 is MNHNY and CDR2 SVGAGI (reference sequence). The CDR3 loop spans 15 amino acids. Germline trimming cut 7 bases from V and 1 base from J; bases unmatched to any gene: 3. The CDR3 is CASTWTSGGTDTQYF. CDR3 bases: TGTGCCAGCACCTGGACTAGCGGGGGCACAGATACGCAGTATTTT.

CDR3 sequence: CASSQRGGNEQFF. The CDR3 DNA sequence: TGTGCCAGCAGCCAGCGGGGCGGCAATGAGCAGTTCTTC. The genes are TRBV3-1 (or the pseudogene TRBV3-2) and TRBJ2-1; possible D gene TRBD2, 6 bases. V lost 3 bases and J lost 6, with 9 bases in between. The CDR3 runs to 13 residues. Germline V lookup: CDR1 LGHDT, CDR2 YNNKEL (reference sequence).

This clone was found once. The rearrangement joins TRBV9 to TRBJ1-1; maybe TRBD1 (5 bases). V lost 0 bases to trimming and J lost 1 base, with 10 bases between them. This CDR3 comprises 15 residues. The germline CDR1 and CDR2 sequences are SGDLS and YYNGEE. CDR3 protein: CASSVAGDRNTEAFF. In nucleotides, the CDR3 is TGTGCCAGCAGCGTAGCGGGGGATCGGAACACTGAAGCTTTCTTT. The full variable domain, with the rest looked up from reference TRBV9 and TRBJ1-1, is DSGVTQTPKHLITATGQRVTLRCSPRSGDLSVYWYQQSLDQGLQFLIQYYNGEERAKGNILERFSAQQFPDLHSELNLSSLELGDSALYFCASSVAGDRNTEAFFGQGTRLTVV.

The chain employs TRBV28 and TRBJ1-1, with D perhaps TRBD1 (5 bases). The CDR3 length is 14 residues. Looked up from germline, CDR1 is MDHEN and CDR2 is SYDVKM. V was pared by 6 bases and J by 4 bases, with 15 bases between. CDR3: CASRLSREGTEAFF. For the CDR3, the DNA is TGTGCCAGCAGGCTTAGCAGGGAAGGCACTGAAGCTTTCTTT.

The V and J genes are TRBV5-4 and TRBJ2-6; tentatively, D is TRBD1 (6 bases). Germline V gene sequence: CDR1 SGHNT, CDR2 YYREEE (reference sequence). V was trimmed by 6 bases and J by 0 bases, leaving 16 bases between them. This CDR3 is built from 17 residues. The chain's CDR3 is CASTESGQISGANVLTF. In DNA, the CDR3 is TGTGCCAGCACCGAGTCGGGACAAATCTCTGGGGCCAACGTCCTGACTTTC.

This chain links TRBV2 with TRBJ1-1; 9 bases map to TRBD1. The CDR3 is 14 residues long. Germline values: CDR1 SNHLY, CDR2 FYNNEI. This CDR3 reads CAAQQWDRATEAFF. The CDR3 DNA reads as TGTGCGGCCCAGCAGTGGGACAGGGCAACTGAAGCTTTCTTT.

The V call is TRBV7-3, the J call TRBJ2-1; TRBD2 matches at 8 bases. V was clipped by 5 bases and J by 7 bases; unmatched bases: 10. The CDR3 is 15 residues long. The germline gives CDR1 SGHTA, CDR2 FQGTGA. The CDR3 DNA reads as TGTGCCAGCAGCCGGGGACTGGGACTAGAAAATGAGCAGTTCTTC. Translated, it gives CASSRGLGLENEQFF.

This clone is a singleton in its sample. The gene calls are TRBV29-1 and TRBJ2-3, with no clear D. This CDR3 spans 12 amino acids. Germline V gives CDR1 SQVTM, CDR2 ANQGSEA. Trimming cost V 6 bases and J 6 bases, with 13 bases left between them. The CDR3 loop reads CSVATSADTQYF. DNA of the CDR3: TGCAGCGTGGCTACTTCAGCGGATACGCAGTATTTT.

The V call is TRBV18, the J call TRBJ2-2; D uncertain. V was cut by 0 bases and J by 10 bases, with 12 bases left in between. The CDR3 covers 14 residues. CDR1 is KGHSH, CDR2 LQKENI, per germline. Here the CDR3 DNA reads TGTGCCAGCTCACCACCTAATAATCCCCCGGAGCTGTTTTTT. It is translated as CASSPPNNPPELFF.

The chain carries TRBV9 and TRBJ2-3, with D perhaps matching TRBD2 (5 bases). Between the trimmed V and J ends, which lost 6 bases and 1 base, there was a span of 9 bases. This CDR3 region has 13 residues. The germline V gene has CDR1 SGDLS and CDR2 YYNGEE. The CDR3 region is CASNRGGTDTQYF. The CDR3 DNA reads as TGTGCCAGCAATCGGGGAGGCACAGATACGCAGTATTTT.

The chain employs TRBV12-3 or TRBV12-4 and TRBJ2-3; tentative D call: TRBD1 (6 bases). Trimming took off 5 bases at V and 8 bases at J, with 14 bases between the two ends. CDR3 length: 13 amino acids. CDR3: CASSPQGIGTQYF. The CDR3 DNA is TGTGCCAGCAGTCCACAGGGAATAGGTACGCAGTATTTT.

This chain joins TRBV7-4 and TRBJ1-2; 9 bases align to TRBD1. Trimming at V came to 9 bases and at J to 6 bases, leaving 14 bases not matched to a gene. CDR3 length: 15 amino acids. CDR1 and CDR2 from the germline V gene are SGHVT and SQSDAQ. The CDR3 spells CARCADRGVGHGYTF. The CDR3 nucleotides are TGTGCCAGGTGTGCGGACAGGGGCGTGGGGCATGGCTACACCTTC.

This clone was seen a few times. This chain uses TRBV7-9 with TRBJ1-5, with 8 bases matching TRBD1. V was pared by 1 base and J by 0 bases, with 2 bases of the junction left unmatched. Germline CDR1 and CDR2: SEHNR and FQNEAQ (reference sequence). This CDR3 spans 16 amino acids. The CDR3 region is CASSLDDRGSNQPQHF. The CDR3 DNA is TGTGCCAGCAGCTTAGATGACAGGGGTAGCAATCAGCCCCAGCATTTT.

The genes are TRBV5-8 and TRBJ1-6; D is possibly TRBD1 (6 bases). Germline CDR1 SGHTS, CDR2 YDEGEE. The length of the CDR3 is 14 residues. The V gene lost 9 bases and the J gene lost 9 bases, with 19 bases spanning the gap. The CDR3 loop reads CATPFGTPVSPLHF. The CDR3 DNA sequence: TGTGCCACTCCATTCGGGACACCAGTTTCACCCCTCCACTTT.

The chain uses TRBV4-2 and TRBJ2-3, with TRBD2 as a possible D gene (5 bases). In germline, CDR1 is LGHNA, CDR2 YNFKEQ. The CDR3 spans 15 residues. The V end lost 2 bases, the J end lost 2 bases, and 11 bases lay between the germline ends. CDR3 loop: CASSQWGADTDTQYF. DNA of the CDR3: TGTGCCAGCAGCCAATGGGGAGCGGACACAGATACGCAGTATTTT.

The chain links TRBV7-2 to TRBJ2-7; a weak D match, TRBD1 (6 bases). Per germline, CDR1 SGHTA and CDR2 FQGNSA. CDR3 length: 18 amino acids. With 1 base removed from V and 0 bases from J, the gap between germline ends came to 19 bases. The CDR3 is CASSLVVQGGYDSYEQYF. The CDR3 DNA reads TGTGCCAGCAGCTTAGTGGTACAGGGTGGTTATGACTCCTACGAGCAGTACTTC.